Following are 2 T cell receptor beta chains from one sample sequenced in a study of OX40 agonist ivuxolimab in advanced cancers. Data came from immunoSEQ multiplex PCR; TCRdb stores just in-frame clones and leaves some out. The sample has about 38,000 clones, 65% to 85% seen once. The material was CD4+ or CD8+ T cells sorted from blood, obtained in a trial of the OX40 agonist ivuxolimab. The receptor source for this set is an adult with an advanced solid tumor such as melanoma, head and neck, liver or kidney cancer.

J is TRBJ2-3 and V is TRBV28, with 8 positions matching TRBD1. Germline lookup yields CDR1 MDHEN and CDR2 SYDVKM. The CDR3 sequence is 13 residues long. The junction had 8 bases not matched to a gene; V was cut back by 7 bases and J by 8 bases. The CDR3 is CASTIRTGRTQYF. CDR3 DNA: TGTGCCAGCACCATACGGACAGGGCGTACGCAGTATTTT.

The genes are TRBV21-1 and TRBJ1-1; the table calls TRBD1, which could not be checked here. TRBV21-1 is labeled a pseudogene. The CDR3 spans 18 residues. This CDR3 is CASNKNPDSRGSWTEAFF. CDR3 nucleotide sequence: TGTGCCAGCAACAAAAACCCAGACAGCAGGGGCAGCTGGACTGAAGCTTTCTTT.